These 24 T cell receptor beta chains share one sample of origin, sequenced in a study of cytomegalovirus exposure and HLA in healthy donors. The PCR was carried out with 60 Vbeta primers and 13 Jbeta primers. Only in-frame clones appear in the TCRdb table, and some are missing; sequencing was by immunoSEQ multiplex PCR. The sample includes more than 95,000 clones, more than 65% of them seen just once. The material sequenced was PBMCs. The receptors shown here come from a woman aged 35 to 49 in good health and CMV-seropositive.

Only a few counts were recorded for this clone. V usage is TRBV28 and J usage is TRBJ2-7; TRBD1 matches 7 bases. CDR1 is MDHEN and CDR2 is SYDVKM in the germline V gene. The length of the CDR3 is 14 residues. Losses at the gene ends were 2 bases for V and 1 base for J; bases not matched to a gene: 2. CDR3 bases: TGTGCCAGCAGTTTAAGGGACAGTTCCTACGAGCAGTACTTC. Amino acid sequence: CASSLRDSSYEQYF.

This chain connects TRBV6-6 to TRBJ2-1, with D perhaps TRBD1 (5 bases). This CDR3 spans 15 amino acids. Trimming stripped 10 bases from V and 0 bases from J, with 16 bases between. The germline V gene has CDR1 MNHNY and CDR2 SVGAGI (reference sequence). CDR3: CATQGGFRSYNEQFF. CDR3 sequence (DNA): TGTGCCACCCAGGGTGGGTTCCGCTCCTACAATGAGCAGTTCTTC.

DNA of the CDR3: TGTGCCAGCAGCCCTCAGGGACAAATCTACGAGCAGTACTTC. Its protein product is CASSPQGQIYEQYF. The genes are TRBV6-5 and TRBJ2-7, with D perhaps TRBD1 (6 bases). The V end was cut by 6 bases, the J end by 3 bases, with 15 bases between. The germline V gene has CDR1 MNHEY and CDR2 SVGAGI. CDR3 length: 14 amino acids.

This CDR3 reads CASSAPPGQMNTEAFF. Written as DNA, the CDR3 is TGTGCCAGCAGCGCTCCTCCGGGACAGATGAACACTGAAGCTTTCTTT. V gene TRBV5-4 combines with J gene TRBJ1-1; TRBD1 agrees at 7 bases. Losses at the gene ends were 4 bases for V and 0 bases for J; bases not matched to a gene: 9. CDR1 is SGHNT and CDR2 is YYREEE in the germline V gene (reference sequence). The CDR3 spans 16 residues.

Points on this clone: Without the conserved terminal phenylalanine or tryptophan, this CDR3 likely stems from a read error. The V and J genes are TRBV28 and TRBJ2-7; a possible D gene is TRBD1 (5 bases). This CDR3 is 11 amino acids long. CDR1 and CDR2 from the germline V gene are MDHEN and SYDVKM. The V end lost 1 base, the J end lost 7 bases, and 5 bases lay between the germline ends. The chain's CDR3 is CASSLYREQYL. Here the CDR3 DNA reads TGTGCCAGCAGTTTATACAGGGAGCAGTACCTC.

This clone was counted a single time. This sequence joins TRBV2 and TRBJ2-1; 7 nucleotides match TRBD2. The CDR3 is made up of 13 amino acids. Germline CDR1 reads SNHLY; CDR2 reads FYNNEI. The V and J ends lost 6 bases and 4 bases, in that order; junction bases with no gene match: 3. In DNA form, the CDR3 reads TGTGCCAGCAGGGCTAGCGGTTACAATGAGCAGTTCTTC. This sequence encodes CASRASGYNEQFF.

The chain couples TRBV7-9 to TRBJ2-7; 9 bases map to TRBD2. The V gene end was trimmed by 6 bases and the J gene end by 4 bases; junction bases not matched to a gene: 4. CDR1 SEHNR and CDR2 FQNEAQ come from the germline V gene (reference sequence). There are 13 residues in the CDR3. In nucleotides, the CDR3 is TGTGCCAGCAGTCTTAGCGGGAGTTACGAGCAGTACTTC. It codes for CASSLSGSYEQYF.

This chain joins TRBV4-1 and TRBJ2-7, with D possibly matching TRBD1 (5 bases). The germline gives CDR1 MGHRA, CDR2 YSYEKL. The CDR3 is 16 residues long. Trimming removed 4 bases at V and 1 base at J, with 17 bases between. The CDR3: CASSRVLGQGSYEQYF. DNA of the CDR3: TGCGCCAGCAGCCGAGTACTGGGGCAGGGTTCCTACGAGCAGTACTTC.

The V call is TRBV30, the J call TRBJ2-7; 7 nucleotides agree with TRBD2. CDR1 is GTSNPN and CDR2 is SVGIG in the germline V gene (reference sequence). CDR3 size: 13 residues. With 0 bases clipped from V and 7 bases from J, the junction kept 6 bases outside the gene matches. The DNA of the CDR3 is TGTGCCTGGAGTGTACGGGGGGTAGGGGAGCAGTACTTC. This encodes CAWSVRGVGEQYF.

The gene calls are TRBV2 and TRBJ2-7, with TRBD1 identical over 7 bases. Looked up from germline, CDR1 is SNHLY and CDR2 is FYNNEI. CDR3 length equals 14 residues. Trimming at V came to 7 bases and at J to 0 bases, leaving 6 bases not matched to a gene. For the CDR3, the DNA is TGTGCCAGCAATGGGGCAGGGGGCTCCTACGAGCAGTACTTC. Translated: CASNGAGGSYEQYF.

This clone was seen only a few times. This chain uses TRBV30 with TRBJ2-3, with 8 bases matching TRBD1. Unmatched junction bases numbered 1, after V lost 4 bases and J lost 4 bases. Germline CDR1 reads GTSNPN; CDR2 reads SVGIG (reference sequence). The CDR3 contains 12 residues. The CDR3 nucleotides read TGTGCCTGGACACAGGGGGCAGATACGCAGTATTTT. Translation: CAWTQGADTQYF.

The chain combines TRBV7-6 with TRBJ2-2, with 7 nucleotides matching TRBD1. The CDR3 loop spans 14 amino acids. Trimming removed 1 base from V and 9 bases from J; junction bases left unmatched: 5. From germline, CDR1 is SGHVS and CDR2 FNYEAQ. The CDR3 protein is CASSLVKQGRELFF. CDR3 nucleotides: TGTGCCAGCAGCTTAGTAAAACAGGGGAGGGAGCTGTTTTTT. The whole variable domain, filled in from reference TRBV7-6 and TRBJ2-2, reads GAGVSQSPRYKVTKRGQDVALRCDPISGHVSLYWYRQALGQGPEFLTYFNYEAQQDKSGLPNDRFSAERPEGSISTLTIQRTEQRDSAMYRCASSLVKQGRELFFGEGSRLTVL.

The genes are TRBV9 and TRBJ2-3; 8 bases agree with TRBD2. From germline, CDR1 is SGDLS and CDR2 YYNGEE. The CDR3 length is 16 residues. The V and J ends lost 0 bases and 0 bases, in that order; junction bases with no gene match: 3. DNA for the CDR3: TGTGCCAGCAGCGTAGGGTCTAGCGGGAGCACAGATACGCAGTATTTT. Translating gives CASSVGSSGSTDTQYF.

The chain uses TRBV6-6 and TRBJ2-4; TRBD2 matches at 11 bases. Trimming at V came to 6 bases and at J to 0 bases, leaving 4 bases not matched to a gene. The V gene's germline CDR1 is MNHNY and CDR2 SVGAGI (reference sequence). CDR3 size: 16 residues. CDR3 amino acids: CASSFGLAGAKNIQYF. In DNA, the CDR3 is TGTGCCAGCAGCTTCGGACTAGCGGGAGCCAAAAACATTCAGTACTTC.

This chain joins TRBV6-1 and TRBJ1-2; D gene ambiguous. The CDR3 is 15 amino acids. CDR1 is MNHNS, CDR2 SASEGT, per germline. V was pared by 4 bases and J by 3 bases, with 15 bases between. The CDR3 protein is CASSVTYRSHYGYTF. CDR3 bases: TGTGCCAGCAGTGTGACGTATAGGAGCCACTATGGCTACACCTTC.

This clone was counted only a few times. The genes are TRBV7-9 and TRBJ1-1; D is uncertain. Trimming left V 1 base short and J 5 bases short, with 14 bases between. CDR1 and CDR2 (germline): SEHNR, FQNEAQ (reference sequence). There are 15 residues in the CDR3. The CDR3 protein is CASSLGTGIRTEAFF. CDR3 in DNA: TGTGCCAGCAGCTTAGGTACGGGAATTAGGACTGAAGCTTTCTTT.

This clone was picked up one time. V is TRBV7-9 and J is TRBJ2-1; TRBD2 is a possible D gene (5 bases). Trimming stripped 3 bases from V and 8 bases from J, with 11 bases between. This CDR3 spans 13 amino acids. Germline V gives CDR1 SEHNR, CDR2 FQNEAQ (reference sequence). The DNA of the CDR3 is TGTGCCAGCAGCTTCCCCCTAGCATATGAGCAGTTCTTC. It yields the protein CASSFPLAYEQFF.

This clone was observed once. This chain joins TRBV7-2 and TRBJ2-7, with TRBD1 matching 12 bases. Per the germline V gene, CDR1 is SGHTA and CDR2 is FQGNSA. J gave up 6 bases and V 1 base, and 4 bases lay outside the gene matches. This CDR3 has 15 amino acids. The CDR3 region is CASSLGGTGGSEQYF. The CDR3 DNA follows: TGTGCCAGCAGCTTAGGTGGGACAGGGGGCAGCGAGCAGTACTTC.

CDR3 sequence reads: CATRQEGSRQPQHF. For the CDR3, the DNA is TGTGCCACCAGACAGGAGGGAAGTCGGCAGCCCCAGCATTTT. V usage is TRBV10-3 and J usage is TRBJ1-5; D is perhaps TRBD1 (6 bases). Germline V CDR1 and CDR2: ENHRY, SYGVKD. V lost 10 bases and J 7 bases, leaving 20 bases between the germline ends. This CDR3 has 14 residues.

The gene calls are TRBV28 and TRBJ1-2; D call uncertain. The CDR3 totals 11 residues. The germline V and J ends were trimmed by 6 bases and 11 bases, with 13 bases remaining between them. The germline CDR1 and CDR2 sequences are MDHEN and SYDVKM. CDR3 in DNA: TGTGCCAGCAGAAACCGGGGTGGGTACACCTTC. Residues: CASRNRGGYTF.

This chain links TRBV7-2 with TRBJ1-5; D gene unclear. The V gene's germline CDR1 is SGHTA and CDR2 FQGNSA. The CDR3 spans 19 residues. V lost 4 bases and J 0 bases, leaving 22 bases between the germline ends. The CDR3 is CASSSSVRGSSYSNQPQHF. The CDR3 DNA reads TGTGCCAGCAGCTCCAGTGTGCGGGGATCTTCCTATAGCAATCAGCCCCAGCATTTT.

The rearrangement joins TRBV7-9 to TRBJ2-1; D perhaps matches TRBD1 (5 bases). The CDR3 totals 15 residues. The germline V and J ends were trimmed by 2 bases and 10 bases, with 18 bases remaining between them. Germline CDR1 is SEHNR and CDR2 is FQNEAQ (reference sequence). CDR3 bases: TGTGCCAGCAGCTTAACCCAGTTAGGTAGGGGAGAGCAGTTCTTC. It is translated as CASSLTQLGRGEQFF.

The chain couples TRBV20-1 to TRBJ2-5; D uncertain. V was shortened by 3 bases and J by 5 bases, with 4 bases between the two germline ends. This CDR3 region has 10 residues. Germline V CDR1 and CDR2: DFQATT, SNEGSKA (reference sequence). CDR3: CSASSETQYF. Written as DNA, the CDR3 is TGCAGTGCTAGTAGTGAGACCCAGTACTTC.

This chain links TRBV5-1 with TRBJ2-3; 9 bases are a match to TRBD1. The CDR3 spans 15 residues. V trimming: 4 bases; J trimming: 4 bases; junction bases outside the gene matches: 7. Germline CDR1 reads SGHRS; CDR2 reads YFSETQ. The CDR3 loop is CASSPRQGGSDTQYF. The CDR3, as DNA: TGCGCCAGCAGCCCTAGACAGGGGGGATCAGATACGCAGTATTTT.